Below are 9 T cell receptor beta chains sequenced from a single sample in a study of CD8+ T cells in alopecia areata. Extraction of RNA preceded its reverse transcription into cDNA, which served as the sequencing template. The table came from immunoSEQ multiplex PCR; TCRdb's copy has only in-frame clones and leaves some out. The sample yields some 190,000 clones, under 80% seen once. As to treatment: oral pan-JAK inhibitor, 5-10 mg twice daily. The sample here was CD4+ T cells sorted from blood, taken between weeks 49 and 50, from a patient treated with tofacitinib. The origin of the receptors is a human donor with alopecia areata.

V and J are TRBV12-5 and TRBJ1-4; D call uncertain. CDR1 and CDR2 from the germline V gene are LGHNT and FRNRAP. Trimming removed 1 base at V and 8 bases at J, with 17 bases between. The CDR3 sequence is 16 residues long. As DNA, the CDR3 is TGTGCTAGTGGTTTGGAGGCCGAACGAGGACGCGAAAAACTGTTTTTT. As protein: CASGLEAERGREKLFF.

This clone was seen once. This chain joins TRBV29-1 and TRBJ2-3, with TRBD2 matching over 14 bases. Germline CDR1 is SQVTM and CDR2 is ANQGSEA. The junction had 7 bases not matched to a gene; V was cut back by 8 bases and J by 6 bases. The CDR3 extends over 14 amino acids. CDR3 sequence (DNA): TGCAGCAGCGGGACTAGCGGGGGCCATGATACGCAGTATTTT. This translates into CSSGTSGGHDTQYF.

The chain combines TRBV15 with TRBJ2-3, with unresolved D. The CDR3 is 16 amino acids. Looked up from germline, CDR1 is LNHNV and CDR2 is YYDKDF (reference sequence). The V end was cut by 4 bases, the J end by 2 bases, with 16 bases between. The CDR3 sequence: CATSTPVRSDTDTQYF. The CDR3 DNA sequence: TGTGCCACCAGCACCCCAGTACGTTCGGACACAGATACGCAGTATTTT.

The chain has TRBV7-2 and TRBJ1-1, with unresolved D. V lost 2 bases to trimming and J lost 11 bases, with 9 bases between them. CDR3 length equals 11 residues. Germline V gene lookup returns CDR1 SGHTA and CDR2 FQGNSA. CDR3 sequence (DNA): TGTGCCAGCAGCTTAACCGGGCAGGCTTTCTTT. This codes for CASSLTGQAFF.

V and J are TRBV29-1 and TRBJ1-1, with 7 nucleotides matching TRBD1. Trimming took 7 bases from V and 4 from J; bases not matched to a gene: 6. In germline, CDR1 is SQVTM, CDR2 ANQGSEA. The CDR3 has 12 residues. CDR3 amino acids: CSGDRSGTEAFF. CDR3 bases: TGCAGCGGGGACAGATCCGGCACTGAAGCTTTCTTT.

The J gene is TRBJ2-5, the V gene TRBV27; 7 nucleotides line up with TRBD1. Trimming took 5 bases from V and 2 from J; bases not matched to a gene: 8. CDR1 and CDR2 from the germline V gene are MNHEY and SMNVEV (reference sequence). This CDR3 region has 15 residues. The CDR3 sequence: CASSGGQLGQETQYF. The CDR3 nucleotides are TGTGCCAGCAGTGGGGGACAGCTAGGTCAAGAGACCCAGTACTTC.

CDR3 nucleotides: TGTGCCTGGAGTCTACTAGCGGGGGGGCCAGATACGCAGTATTTT. Translating gives CAWSLLAGGPDTQYF. The chain recombines TRBV30 with TRBJ2-3; 13 nucleotides align to TRBD2. This CDR3 region has 15 residues. V shed 2 bases, J shed 4 bases, and the junction held 3 bases outside the gene matches. The germline V gene encodes CDR1 GTSNPN and CDR2 SVGIG (reference sequence). The full variable domain, in which reference TRBV30 and TRBJ2-3 provide the parts outside the CDR3, is SQTIHQWPATLVQPVGSPLSLECTVEGTSNPNLYWYRQAAGRGLQLLFYSVGIGQISSEVPQNLSASRPQDRQFILSSKKLLLSDSGFYLCAWSLLAGGPDTQYFGPGTRLTVL.

The chain has TRBV5-1 and TRBJ1-1; unclear D gene. Germline CDR1 reads SGHRS; CDR2 reads YFSETQ. The CDR3 consists of 15 residues. Trimming pared 4 bases from V and 1 base from J, leaving 14 bases between. CDR3 protein: CASSVAPRENTEAFF. CDR3 bases: TGCGCCAGCAGCGTGGCCCCCCGGGAGAACACTGAAGCTTTCTTT.

This clone was observed a few times. The rearrangement links TRBV2 to TRBJ2-6; D is perhaps TRBD1 or TRBD2 (5 bases each). V lost 6 bases and J lost 4, with 13 bases in between. CDR1 and CDR2 from the germline V gene are SNHLY and FYNNEI. The length of the CDR3 is 15 residues. The DNA of the CDR3 is TGTGCCAGCAGAGAGGGGCCGAAAGGGGCCAACGTCCTGACTTTC. It specifies CASREGPKGANVLTF.